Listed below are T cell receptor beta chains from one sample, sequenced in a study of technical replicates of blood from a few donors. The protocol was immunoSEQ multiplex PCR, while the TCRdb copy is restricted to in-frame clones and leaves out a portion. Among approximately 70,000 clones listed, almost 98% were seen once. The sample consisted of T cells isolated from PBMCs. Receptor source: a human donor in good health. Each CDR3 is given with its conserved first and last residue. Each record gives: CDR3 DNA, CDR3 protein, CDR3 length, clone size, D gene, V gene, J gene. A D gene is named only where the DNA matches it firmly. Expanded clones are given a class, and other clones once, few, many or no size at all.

CDR3nt: TGTGCCAGCAGGACAGGGACAGGGGCCAACGTCCTGACTTTC
CDR3aa: CASRTGTGANVLTF
len: 14
abundance: .
d_gene: TRBD1
v_gene: TRBV6-5
j_gene: TRBJ2-6

CDR3nt: TGTGCCAGCAGCTTAGTGGCGGGGGTCGGAAATGAGCAGTTCTTC
CDR3aa: CASSLVAGVGNEQFF
len: 15
abundance: .
d_gene: TRBD2
v_gene: TRBV11-3
j_gene: TRBJ2-1

CDR3nt: TGCGCCAGCAGCTACCAGCGGGGAGATACGCAGTATTTT
CDR3aa: CASSYQRGDTQYF
len: 13
abundance: .
d_gene: TRBD2
v_gene: TRBV5-1
j_gene: TRBJ2-3

CDR3nt: TGCGCCAGCAGCCGGGGACAGGGCCAAGATTATGGCTACACCTTC
CDR3aa: CASSRGQGQDYGYTF
len: 15
abundance: once
d_gene: TRBD1
v_gene: TRBV4-1
j_gene: TRBJ1-2

CDR3nt: TGCGCCAGCAGCCTTCGGCGGACAGGGTCCTATAATTCACCCCTCCACTTT
CDR3aa: CASSLRRTGSYNSPLHF
len: 17
abundance: .
d_gene: TRBD1
v_gene: TRBV5-1
j_gene: TRBJ1-6

CDR3nt: TGTGCCAGTAGTATGAAGCCTTTCTCCTTGAGCTCCTACGAGCAGTACTTC
CDR3aa: CASSMKPFSLSSYEQYF
len: 17
abundance: .
d_gene: .
v_gene: TRBV19
j_gene: TRBJ2-7

CDR3nt: TGTGCCAGCAACCCACACTCTGGGACTAGGGACTCCTACGAGCAGTACTTC
CDR3aa: CASNPHSGTRDSYEQYF
len: 17
abundance: once
d_gene: TRBD2
v_gene: TRBV28
j_gene: TRBJ2-7

CDR3nt: TGTGCCAGCAGCTTGGATCCGGGAAGCTCCGGGGAGCTGTTTTTT
CDR3aa: CASSLDPGSSGELFF
len: 15
abundance: .
d_gene: .
v_gene: TRBV5-4
j_gene: TRBJ2-2

CDR3nt: TGTGCCAGCAGGGGGATGACAGGGGAGAATCAGCCCCAGCATTTT
CDR3aa: CASRGMTGENQPQHF
len: 15
abundance: .
d_gene: TRBD1
v_gene: TRBV6-5
j_gene: TRBJ1-5

CDR3nt: TGTGCCAGCAGTCCGACAGGGAACTATGGCTACACCTTC
CDR3aa: CASSPTGNYGYTF
len: 13
abundance: .
d_gene: TRBD1
v_gene: TRBV6-5
j_gene: TRBJ1-2

CDR3nt: TGTGCCAGCAGCTTCGGAGATCAGCCCCAGCATTTT
CDR3aa: CASSFGDQPQHF
len: 12
abundance: once
d_gene: .
v_gene: TRBV5-4
j_gene: TRBJ1-5

CDR3nt: TGTGCCTGGAGTGGTGGACTGGGGGGCAATGAGCAGTTCTTC
CDR3aa: CAWSGGLGGNEQFF
len: 14
abundance: .
d_gene: .
v_gene: TRBV30
j_gene: TRBJ2-1

CDR3nt: TGTGCCAGCAGCCGAACAGGGGATACCGGAAACACCATATATTTT
CDR3aa: CASSRTGDTGNTIYF
len: 15
abundance: .
d_gene: TRBD1
v_gene: TRBV7-8
j_gene: TRBJ1-3

CDR3nt: TGTGCCAGCACCACGACAGTCTTGGGCTACACCTTC
CDR3aa: CASTTTVLGYTF
len: 12
abundance: .
d_gene: .
v_gene: TRBV28
j_gene: TRBJ1-2

CDR3nt: TGTGCCAGCAGGGCCACAGGGACCGGGGAGCTGTTTTTT
CDR3aa: CASRATGTGELFF
len: 13
abundance: .
d_gene: .
v_gene: TRBV5-6
j_gene: TRBJ2-2

CDR3nt: TGTGCCAGCAGTGGTCCCCGACAGGGCATCCAAGAGACCCAGTACTTC
CDR3aa: CASSGPRQGIQETQYF
len: 16
abundance: .
d_gene: TRBD1
v_gene: TRBV2
j_gene: TRBJ2-5

CDR3nt: TGTGCCTGGAGTGTACAGGGCGTAGGCCCCCCCTACGAGCAGTACTTC
CDR3aa: CAWSVQGVGPPYEQYF
len: 16
abundance: .
d_gene: .
v_gene: TRBV30
j_gene: TRBJ2-7

CDR3nt: TGCAGCGTTTACGAGGGGGGACAGGCGACTCACACTGAAGCTTTCTTT
CDR3aa: CSVYEGGQATHTEAFF
len: 16
abundance: .
d_gene: TRBD1
v_gene: TRBV29-1
j_gene: TRBJ1-1

CDR3nt: TGTGCCAGCAGCCAGGGACGGGAGTACAATGAGCAGTTCTTC
CDR3aa: CASSQGREYNEQFF
len: 14
abundance: .
d_gene: .
v_gene: TRBV11-3
j_gene: TRBJ2-1

CDR3nt: TGTGCCAGCAGAAGAGGACAGGGGAACACCGGGGAGCTGTTTTTT
CDR3aa: CASRRGQGNTGELFF
len: 15
abundance: .
d_gene: TRBD1
v_gene: TRBV7-6
j_gene: TRBJ2-2